The present T cell receptor beta chain was sequenced within a study of T cell responses to AZD1222 COVID-19 vaccine. Regarding the study as a whole: Of spike-specific TCRs, nearly half reportedly target regions left unmutated in variants. A mostly white British donor set with more females was recruited, and clonal diversity was possibly underestimated.

This clone was seen a few times. As yet, its antigen is unknown. This sample includes further DNA sequences coding for the same CDR3. Trimming cost V 0 bases and J 7 bases, with 7 bases left between them. Germline V CDR1 and CDR2: LGHNA, YNFKEQ. This CDR3 region has 14 residues. Libraries were prepared by immunoSEQ multiplex PCR; TCRdb keeps only in-frame clonotypes and omits some of them. The sample records about 110,000 clones, more than 70% being singletons. Sequencing was performed on peripheral blood, taken 28 days after the second AZD1222 dose. The rearrangement links TRBV4-2 to TRBJ1-6, with a tentative D call TRBD1 (5 bases). This clonotype originated in an adult who received the AZD1222 COVID-19 vaccine. The DNA for the CDR3 is TGTGCCAGCAGCCAAGATTGGGGGAATTCACCCCTCCACTTT. Residues: CASSQDWGNSPLHF.